Each of the 8 T cell receptor beta chains below was sequenced from the same sample in a study of T cell responses to AZD1222 COVID-19 vaccine (dated by TCRdb to about 2021). Libraries were prepared through the immunoSEQ multiplex PCR assay. The table was pulled from immuneACCESS by TCRdb, which kept in-frame rearrangements only. Such tables lose some clones; where checked, under half of the loss comes from unresolved V genes, and the rest has no known cause. The sample table shows about 160,000 clones, and over 75% are seen once. The top ten clonotypes cover about 1.5% of the sample. The time point label, as the study defines it: baseline before first vaccination. This specimen was peripheral blood, taken on day 0 of AZD1222 vaccination. The receptors derive from an adult in good health.

V and J are TRBV15 and TRBJ2-7, with unresolved D. Germline V CDR1 and CDR2: LNHNV, YYDKDF (reference sequence). Trimming shortened V by 1 base and J by 2 bases, and 3 bases separated the two germline ends. The CDR3 contains 12 residues. The CDR3 here is CATSRGAYEQYF. CDR3 nucleotides: TGTGCCACCAGCAGAGGGGCCTACGAGCAGTACTTC.

The V call is TRBV6-4, the J call TRBJ1-2; no firm D call. Germline V gene lookup returns CDR1 MRHNA and CDR2 SNTAGT. There are 13 residues in the CDR3. The V and J ends lost 0 bases and 8 bases respectively, with 10 bases between them. The CDR3 nucleotides read TGTGCCAGCAGTGACTCGACCGAGGGAGGCTACACCTTC. Residues: CASSDSTEGGYTF.

This clone has just one count. The chain uses TRBV27 and TRBJ2-3, with no clear D. The CDR3 is made up of 13 amino acids. CDR1 and CDR2 from the germline V gene are MNHEY and SMNVEV (reference sequence). V lost 6 bases, J lost 0 bases, and 7 bases lay in between. The CDR3 protein is CASRPPSTDTQYF. CDR3 bases: TGTGCCAGCAGACCCCCAAGCACAGATACGCAGTATTTT.

The chain uses TRBV27 and TRBJ1-4; no clear D gene. CDR1 and CDR2 from the germline V gene are MNHEY and SMNVEV (reference sequence). The CDR3 spans 14 residues. Trimming removed 2 bases from V and 11 bases from J, with 15 bases in between. The CDR3 is CASSLSRPGYKLFF. CDR3 bases: TGTGCCAGCAGTTTAAGTAGACCTGGCTACAAACTGTTTTTT.

The CDR3 nucleotides read TGTGCCAGCAGTTCTCAGCCACCCGGGACAGGGGGCGAGAGTCAGCCCCAGCATTTT. Translation gives CASSSQPPGTGGESQPQHF. The chain is built from TRBV6-2 or TRBV6-3 and TRBJ1-5, with 12 bases lining up with TRBD1. J lost 6 bases, V lost 4 bases, and 16 bases had no gene match. Germline CDR1 MNHEY, CDR2 SVGEGT. There are 19 residues in the CDR3.

The CDR3 DNA sequence: TGTGCCAGCAGTTTTCGGTTACGACAGGGTGGTAACGAGCAGTACTTC. Residues: CASSFRLRQGGNEQYF. The rearrangement uses TRBV28 and TRBJ2-7; 7 positions agree with TRBD1. The CDR3 spans 16 residues. Unmatched junction bases numbered 13, after V lost 3 bases and J lost 5 bases. Per the germline V gene, CDR1 is MDHEN and CDR2 is SYDVKM. The entire variable domain, with the rest obtained from reference TRBV28 and TRBJ2-7, is as follows: DVKVTQSSRYLVKRTGEKVFLECVQDMDHENMFWYRQDPGLGLRLIYFSYDVKMKEKGDIPEGYSVSREKKERFSLILESASTNQTSMYLCASSFRLRQGGNEQYFGPGTRLTVT.

The rearrangement uses TRBV3-1 (or the pseudogene TRBV3-2) and TRBJ1-6; the match to TRBD1 covers 9 bases. This CDR3 spans 15 amino acids. The germline gives CDR1 LGHDT, CDR2 YNNKEL (reference sequence). The V segment lost 1 base and the J segment 9 bases; nucleotides outside the gene matches: 4. The chain's CDR3 is CASSQVRGQGSPLHF. Written as DNA, the CDR3 is TGTGCCAGCAGCCAAGTCAGGGGACAGGGTTCACCCCTCCACTTT.

CDR3 bases: TGTGCCAGCAGCTCGAGGCAGGGGGTTCAAGAGACCCAGTACTTC. Protein: CASSSRQGVQETQYF. This chain joins TRBV7-6 and TRBJ2-5, with 7 bases fitting TRBD1. The germline V gene has CDR1 SGHVS and CDR2 FNYEAQ. This CDR3 is built from 15 residues. Trimming took 4 bases from V and 2 from J; bases not matched to a gene: 7.